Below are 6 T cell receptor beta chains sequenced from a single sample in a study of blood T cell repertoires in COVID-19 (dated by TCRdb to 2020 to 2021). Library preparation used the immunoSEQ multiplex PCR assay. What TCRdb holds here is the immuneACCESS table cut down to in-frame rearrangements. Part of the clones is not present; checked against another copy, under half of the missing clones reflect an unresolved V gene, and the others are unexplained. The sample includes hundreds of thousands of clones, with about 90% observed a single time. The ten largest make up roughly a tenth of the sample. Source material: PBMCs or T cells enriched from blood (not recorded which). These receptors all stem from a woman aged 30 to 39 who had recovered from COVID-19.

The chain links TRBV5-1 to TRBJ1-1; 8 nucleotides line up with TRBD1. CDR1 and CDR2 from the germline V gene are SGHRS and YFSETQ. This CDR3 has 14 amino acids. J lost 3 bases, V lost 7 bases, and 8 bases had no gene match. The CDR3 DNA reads TGCGCCAGCTCCGGGACAGGAGGGCACACTGAAGCTTTCTTT. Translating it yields CASSGTGGHTEAFF.

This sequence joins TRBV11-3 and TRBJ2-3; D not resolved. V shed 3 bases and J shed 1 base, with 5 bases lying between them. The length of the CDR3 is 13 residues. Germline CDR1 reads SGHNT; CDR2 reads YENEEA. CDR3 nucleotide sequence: TGTGCCAGCAGCTTTTCAGGCACAGATACGCAGTATTTT. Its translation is CASSFSGTDTQYF.

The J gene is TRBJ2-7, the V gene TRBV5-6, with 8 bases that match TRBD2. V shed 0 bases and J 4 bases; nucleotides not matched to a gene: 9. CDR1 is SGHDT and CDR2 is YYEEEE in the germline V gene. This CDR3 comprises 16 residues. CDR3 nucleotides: TGTGCCAGCAGCTTGGGAGGGTTACTAGCGGTTTACGAGCAGTACTTC. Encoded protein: CASSLGGLLAVYEQYF.

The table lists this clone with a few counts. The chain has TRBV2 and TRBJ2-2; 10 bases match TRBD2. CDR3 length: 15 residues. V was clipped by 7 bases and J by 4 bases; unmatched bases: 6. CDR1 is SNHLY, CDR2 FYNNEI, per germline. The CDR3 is CASKGTSVGTGELFF. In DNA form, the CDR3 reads TGTGCCAGCAAAGGGACTAGCGTGGGCACCGGGGAGCTGTTTTTT.

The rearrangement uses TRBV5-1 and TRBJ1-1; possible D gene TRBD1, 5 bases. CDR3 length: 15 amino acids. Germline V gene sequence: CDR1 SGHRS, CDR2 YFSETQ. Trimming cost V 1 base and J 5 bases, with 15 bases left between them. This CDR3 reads CASSLRQSALTEAFF. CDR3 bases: TGCGCCAGCAGCTTGCGACAGTCCGCACTAACTGAAGCTTTCTTT.

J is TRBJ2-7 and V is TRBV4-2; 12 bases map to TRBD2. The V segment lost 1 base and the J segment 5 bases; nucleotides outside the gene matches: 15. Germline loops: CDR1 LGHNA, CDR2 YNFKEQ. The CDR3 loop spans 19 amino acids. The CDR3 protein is CASSQGRTSGIGSPNEQYF. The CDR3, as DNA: TGTGCCAGCAGCCAAGGTCGGACTAGCGGGATTGGGAGTCCCAACGAGCAGTACTTC.